This TCR beta chain was obtained from a study of blood T cell repertoires in COVID-19. Turning to the study itself: Sites across the United States, Italy and Spain contributed samples from acute and convalescent COVID-19.

V gave up 4 bases and J gave up 1 base; unmatched junction bases: 9. Per the germline V gene, CDR1 is SGDLS and CDR2 is YYNGEE. The CDR3 is 16 residues long. Method: immunoSEQ multiplex PCR; TCRdb's copy keeps in-frame clones and lacks some. The sample includes more than 250,000 clones, around 88% of them seen just once. Assignment of participants to cohorts was predicated upon participant-reported clinical history. The chain couples TRBV9 to TRBJ2-3; 7 positions agree with TRBD1. Source material: PBMCs or T cells enriched from blood (not recorded which). The TCR comes from a woman aged 40 to 55 who had recovered from COVID-19. The CDR3 is CASSTQGDPGTDTQYF. The CDR3 region has the DNA TGTGCCAGCAGCACCCAGGGGGACCCGGGCACAGATACGCAGTATTTT.